This T cell receptor beta chain comes out of a study of shared clonotypes between healthy human individuals. Turning to the study itself: In total, the donors were a couple of women and a few men aged 18 to 49. Per donor, CD8 memory used one plate, CD8 naive used two, CD4 memory used three and CD4 naive used three.

Deletions cut 0 bases from V and 6 bases from J, with 14 bases between. Germline values: CDR1 MGHRA, CDR2 YSYEKL. This CDR3 contains 16 residues. Genomic DNA of every subset was divided equally among multiple immunoSEQ plates. Clones were read by immunoSEQ multiplex PCR, and TCRdb kept only the in-frame ones, dropping some. The sample yields some 2.3 million clones, approximately 93% seen once. The chain has TRBV4-1 and TRBJ2-2, with D possibly being TRBD2 (5 bases). The receptor's source is a man between 18 and 35 years old in good health. Some clones in this sample may be carry-over from other donors' samples. Specimen: naive CD4+ T cells from PBMCs. Subset in this sample: CD45RA+ positively selected. The CDR3 DNA reads as TGCGCCAGCAGCCAAGATTTCACTAGTTTTCCCGGGGAGCTGTTTTTT. Translated: CASSQDFTSFPGELFF.